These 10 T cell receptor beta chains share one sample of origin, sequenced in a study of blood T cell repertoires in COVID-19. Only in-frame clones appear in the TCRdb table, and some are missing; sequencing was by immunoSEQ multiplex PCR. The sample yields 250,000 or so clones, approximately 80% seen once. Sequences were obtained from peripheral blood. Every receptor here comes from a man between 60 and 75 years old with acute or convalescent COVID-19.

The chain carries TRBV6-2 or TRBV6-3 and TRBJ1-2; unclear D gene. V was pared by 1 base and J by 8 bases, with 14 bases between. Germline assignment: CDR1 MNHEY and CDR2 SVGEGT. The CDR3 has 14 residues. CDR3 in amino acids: CASSYYQVGTGYTF. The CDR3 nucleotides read TGTGCCAGCAGTTACTATCAGGTTGGAACCGGCTACACCTTC.

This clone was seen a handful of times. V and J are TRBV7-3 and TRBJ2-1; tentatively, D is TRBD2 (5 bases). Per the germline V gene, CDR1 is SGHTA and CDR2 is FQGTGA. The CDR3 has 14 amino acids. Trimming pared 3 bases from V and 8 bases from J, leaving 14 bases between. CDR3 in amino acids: CASSFQSGIDEQFF. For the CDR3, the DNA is TGTGCCAGCAGCTTTCAAAGCGGTATAGATGAGCAGTTCTTC.

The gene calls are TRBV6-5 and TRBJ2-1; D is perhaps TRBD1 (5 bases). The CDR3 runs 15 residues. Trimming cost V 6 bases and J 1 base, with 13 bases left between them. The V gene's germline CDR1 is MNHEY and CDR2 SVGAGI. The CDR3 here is CASRKGFVSYNEQFF. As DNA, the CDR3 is TGTGCCAGCAGGAAGGGGTTTGTATCCTACAATGAGCAGTTCTTC.

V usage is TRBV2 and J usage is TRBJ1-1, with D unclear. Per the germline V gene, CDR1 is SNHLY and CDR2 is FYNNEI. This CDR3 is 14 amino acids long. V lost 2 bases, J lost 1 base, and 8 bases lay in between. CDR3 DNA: TGTGCCAGCAGTGAACGAGCTGAGAACACTGAAGCTTTCTTT. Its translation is CASSERAENTEAFF.

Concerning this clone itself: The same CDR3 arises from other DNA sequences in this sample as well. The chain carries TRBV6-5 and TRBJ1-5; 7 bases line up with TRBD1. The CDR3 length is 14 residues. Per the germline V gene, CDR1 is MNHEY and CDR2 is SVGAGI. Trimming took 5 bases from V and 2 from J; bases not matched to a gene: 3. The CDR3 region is CASSPQGGNQPQHF. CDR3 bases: TGTGCCAGCAGTCCCCAGGGGGGCAATCAGCCCCAGCATTTT.

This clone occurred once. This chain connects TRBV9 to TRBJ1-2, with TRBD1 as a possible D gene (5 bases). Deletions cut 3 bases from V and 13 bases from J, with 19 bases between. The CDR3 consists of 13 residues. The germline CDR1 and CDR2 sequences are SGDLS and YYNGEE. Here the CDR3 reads CASSAAGLPIGTF. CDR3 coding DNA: TGTGCCAGCAGCGCTGCAGGGCTCCCGATCGGCACCTTC.

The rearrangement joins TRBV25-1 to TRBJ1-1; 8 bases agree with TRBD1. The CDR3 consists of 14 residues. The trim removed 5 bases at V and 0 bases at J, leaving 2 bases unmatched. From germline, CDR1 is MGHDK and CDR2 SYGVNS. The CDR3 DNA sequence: TGTGCCAGCAGTAGACAGGGGATGAACACTGAAGCTTTCTTT. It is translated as CASSRQGMNTEAFF.

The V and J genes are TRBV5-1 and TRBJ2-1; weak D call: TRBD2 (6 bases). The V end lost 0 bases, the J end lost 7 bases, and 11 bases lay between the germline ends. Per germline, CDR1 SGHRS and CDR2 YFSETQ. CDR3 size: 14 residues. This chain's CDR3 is CASSLDSGANEQFF. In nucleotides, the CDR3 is TGCGCCAGCAGCTTGGATAGCGGAGCAAATGAGCAGTTCTTC.

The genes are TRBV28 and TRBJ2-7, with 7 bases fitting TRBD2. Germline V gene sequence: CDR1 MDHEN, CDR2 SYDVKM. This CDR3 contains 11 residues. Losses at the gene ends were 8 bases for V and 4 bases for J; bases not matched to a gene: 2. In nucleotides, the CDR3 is TGTGCCAGCGGGGGGGTTTACGAGCAGTACTTC. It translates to CASGGVYEQYF.

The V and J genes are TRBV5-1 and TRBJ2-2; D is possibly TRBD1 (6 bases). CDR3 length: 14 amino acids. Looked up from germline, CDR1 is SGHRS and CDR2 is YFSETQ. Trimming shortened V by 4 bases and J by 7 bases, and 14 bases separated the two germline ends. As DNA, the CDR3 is TGCGCCAGCAGCCCCGACAGGACTTACGGGGAGCTGTTTTTT. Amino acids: CASSPDRTYGELFF.